Listed below are T cell receptor beta chains from one sample, sequenced in a study of Graves' ophthalmopathy and Graves' hyperthyroidism. In TCRdb, the multiplex PCR reads were re-called with MiXCR into one record per CDR3 protein. Of about 390,000 distinct CDR3 sequences in the sample, over 15% were seen once. The sample comprised peripheral blood. These receptors all come from a woman aged 18 to 35 with stable Graves' hyperthyroidism. Both conserved end residues are part of each CDR3. A D gene is named only where the DNA matches it firmly. Expanded clones are given a class, and other clones once, few, many or no size at all.

abundance: few
j_gene: TRBJ2-7
d_gene: -
v_gene: TRBV9
CDR3nt: TGTGCCAGCAGCCCTTCCATCGACAGCTACGAGCAGTACTTC
CDR3aa: CASSPSIDSYEQYF

abundance: many
j_gene: TRBJ1-5
d_gene: -
v_gene: TRBV12-3/TRBV12-4
CDR3nt: TGTGCCAGCAGTTTAGATTCCCTTGGGAATCAGCCCCAGCATTTT
CDR3aa: CASSLDSLGNQPQHF

abundance: few
j_gene: TRBJ2-7
d_gene: TRBD1
v_gene: TRBV20-1
CDR3nt: TGCAGTGCCACAGGGGACTCCTACGAGCAGTACTTC
CDR3aa: CSATGDSYEQYF

abundance: once
j_gene: TRBJ2-5
d_gene: -
v_gene: TRBV7-2
CDR3nt: TGTGCCAGCAGCCCTATGTGGAGGGTCCAAGAGACCCAGTACTTC
CDR3aa: CASSPMWRVQETQYF

abundance: many
j_gene: TRBJ2-7
d_gene: -
v_gene: TRBV2
CDR3nt: TGTGCCATCAAAGGTGGGGTAAACGCCTCCCGGGAGCAGTACTTC
CDR3aa: CAIKGGVNASREQYF

abundance: many
j_gene: TRBJ1-2
d_gene: -
v_gene: TRBV5-1
CDR3nt: TGCGCCAGCAGTAACCCCGGGGAGGGCTACACCTTC
CDR3aa: CASSNPGEGYTF

abundance: many
j_gene: TRBJ2-7
d_gene: -
v_gene: TRBV29-1
CDR3nt: TGCAGCGTTGCGGGCAGCTCCTACGAGCAGTACTTC
CDR3aa: CSVAGSSYEQYF

abundance: many
j_gene: TRBJ1-1
d_gene: -
v_gene: TRBV12-3/TRBV12-4
CDR3nt: TGTGCCAGCAGTTGGGTCGGGCCGGTAACAGGTAGTGAAGCTTTCTTT
CDR3aa: CASSWVGPVTGSEAFF

abundance: many
j_gene: TRBJ2-7
d_gene: -
v_gene: TRBV7-2
CDR3nt: TGTGCCAGCAGCTTAAACAGGGTACACGAGCAGTACTTC
CDR3aa: CASSLNRVHEQYF

abundance: many
j_gene: TRBJ2-7
d_gene: TRBD2
v_gene: TRBV11-2
CDR3nt: TGTGCCAGCAGCCGGGGGACTAGCGGGGGAACCTACGAGCAGTACTTC
CDR3aa: CASSRGTSGGTYEQYF

abundance: many
j_gene: TRBJ1-1
d_gene: -
v_gene: TRBV6-5
CDR3nt: TGTGCCAGCAGTTCCGGGACAAATGCAATCCGGAACACTGAAGCTTTCTTT
CDR3aa: CASSSGTNAIRNTEAFF

abundance: many
j_gene: TRBJ1-5
d_gene: -
v_gene: TRBV20-1
CDR3nt: TGCAGTGCTCAAGAGTACCCCAATCAGCCCCAGCATTTT
CDR3aa: CSAQEYPNQPQHF

abundance: -
j_gene: TRBJ2-7
d_gene: -
v_gene: TRBV13
CDR3nt: TGTGCCAGCGGCCTCTCTAGCTCCTACGAGCAGTACTTC
CDR3aa: CASGLSSSYEQYF

abundance: -
j_gene: TRBJ2-2
d_gene: -
v_gene: TRBV4-2
CDR3nt: TGTGCCAGCAGCCAAGATCCCCAGGTCGGTGATCCCACCGGGGAGCTGTTTTTT
CDR3aa: CASSQDPQVGDPTGELFF

abundance: few
j_gene: TRBJ2-7
d_gene: TRBD2
v_gene: TRBV5-4
CDR3nt: TGTGCCAGCAGCTTTCGCGGGGGAACCTACGAGCAGTACTTC
CDR3aa: CASSFRGGTYEQYF

abundance: many
j_gene: TRBJ2-4
d_gene: TRBD1
v_gene: TRBV27
CDR3nt: TGTGCCAGCAGTTCACAAACAGGGGCCGCCGATTTAGCCAAAAACATTCAGTACTTC
CDR3aa: CASSSQTGAADLAKNIQYF

abundance: -
j_gene: TRBJ2-4
d_gene: TRBD1
v_gene: TRBV6-1
CDR3nt: TGTGCCAGCAGGACCAGGGGGCGAGCCAAAAACATTCAGTACTTC
CDR3aa: CASRTRGRAKNIQYF

abundance: many
j_gene: TRBJ2-5
d_gene: TRBD2
v_gene: TRBV4-1
CDR3nt: TGCGCCAGCAGCCAAGATTCAGTGAGCGGGGGGGTCCAAGAGACCCAGTACTTC
CDR3aa: CASSQDSVSGGVQETQYF

abundance: many
j_gene: TRBJ1-5
d_gene: -
v_gene: TRBV12-3/TRBV12-4
CDR3nt: TGTGCCAGCAGTTCTACAGGGTGGAGGGGCAATCAGCCCCAGCATTTT
CDR3aa: CASSSTGWRGNQPQHF

abundance: many
j_gene: TRBJ1-3
d_gene: -
v_gene: TRBV7-6
CDR3nt: TGTGCCAGCAGCTTAGCGGGAGACACCATATATTTT
CDR3aa: CASSLAGDTIYF

abundance: many
j_gene: TRBJ1-5
d_gene: TRBD1
v_gene: TRBV12-3/TRBV12-4
CDR3nt: TGTGCCAGCAGCCGGGACAGATACAATCAGCCCCAGCATTTT
CDR3aa: CASSRDRYNQPQHF

abundance: -
j_gene: TRBJ1-1
d_gene: -
v_gene: TRBV6-1
CDR3nt: TGTGCCAGCAGGACCCTAGCGGACACTGAAGCTTTCTTT
CDR3aa: CASRTLADTEAFF

abundance: many
j_gene: TRBJ1-1
d_gene: TRBD1
v_gene: TRBV29-1
CDR3nt: TGCAGCGTTGCGGACAGGGGGTCCATGAACACTGAAGCTTTCTTT
CDR3aa: CSVADRGSMNTEAFF

abundance: many
j_gene: TRBJ2-5
d_gene: TRBD2
v_gene: TRBV11-2
CDR3nt: TGTGCCAGCAGCTTAGAGGGGGGGAGGGAGACCCAGTACTTC
CDR3aa: CASSLEGGRETQYF

abundance: many
j_gene: TRBJ1-1
d_gene: TRBD1
v_gene: TRBV3-1
CDR3nt: TGTGCCAGCAGCCAATCCCGGGACAGTATCACTGAAGCTTTCTTT
CDR3aa: CASSQSRDSITEAFF

abundance: many
j_gene: TRBJ2-7
d_gene: -
v_gene: TRBV6-2/TRBV6-3
CDR3nt: TGTGCCAGCAGTTACTTCGAGGGTAGTCTTTCCTACGAGCAGTACTTC
CDR3aa: CASSYFEGSLSYEQYF

abundance: few
j_gene: TRBJ2-7
d_gene: TRBD2
v_gene: TRBV4-1
CDR3nt: TGCGCCAGCAGCCGACCTAGCGGGGACCACTACGAGCAGTACTTC
CDR3aa: CASSRPSGDHYEQYF

abundance: many
j_gene: TRBJ2-7
d_gene: TRBD1
v_gene: TRBV7-3
CDR3nt: TGTGCCAGCAGGTCCAGGACAGGAGGATACGAGCAGTACTTC
CDR3aa: CASRSRTGGYEQYF

abundance: -
j_gene: TRBJ1-2
d_gene: -
v_gene: TRBV6-1
CDR3nt: TGTGCCAGCAGTGAATACCCCTCCGGTGGCAGGATGTATGGCTACACCTTC
CDR3aa: CASSEYPSGGRMYGYTF

abundance: many
j_gene: TRBJ1-2
d_gene: TRBD1
v_gene: TRBV7-9
CDR3nt: TGTGCCAGCAGCCCACCGACAGGGGGATCTGGCTACACCTTC
CDR3aa: CASSPPTGGSGYTF

abundance: many
j_gene: TRBJ1-1
d_gene: TRBD1
v_gene: TRBV19
CDR3nt: TGTGCCAGTAGTACGACAGGGAGGACTGAAGCTTTCTTT
CDR3aa: CASSTTGRTEAFF

abundance: many
j_gene: TRBJ1-2
d_gene: TRBD1
v_gene: TRBV10-3
CDR3nt: TGTGCCATCAGCAAAACAGGGGACGTAACCTATGGCTACACCTTC
CDR3aa: CAISKTGDVTYGYTF

abundance: many
j_gene: TRBJ1-1
d_gene: -
v_gene: TRBV6-2/TRBV6-3
CDR3nt: TGTGCCAGCAGTTCCCAGGGGAGTTGGGCTTTCTTT
CDR3aa: CASSSQGSWAFF

abundance: many
j_gene: TRBJ1-1
d_gene: -
v_gene: TRBV19
CDR3nt: TGTGCCAGTAGTATCGACCCCCTGGGCGGCACTGAAGCTTTCTTT
CDR3aa: CASSIDPLGGTEAFF

abundance: once
j_gene: TRBJ1-3
d_gene: -
v_gene: TRBV3-1
CDR3nt: TGTGCCAGCAGCCAAGATGCGGTGGGTCCTGGAAACACCATATATTTT
CDR3aa: CASSQDAVGPGNTIYF

abundance: many
j_gene: TRBJ1-2
d_gene: -
v_gene: TRBV2
CDR3nt: TGTGCCAGCAGTGAGATACAACCAAACTATGGCTACACCTTC
CDR3aa: CASSEIQPNYGYTF

abundance: many
j_gene: TRBJ2-7
d_gene: -
v_gene: TRBV20-1
CDR3nt: TGCAGTGCTAGAGATCCCAGGAGTACCTACGAGCAGTACTTC
CDR3aa: CSARDPRSTYEQYF

abundance: many
j_gene: TRBJ1-5
d_gene: -
v_gene: TRBV27
CDR3nt: TGTGCCAGCAGCACCTCAAAGCCTCGCAATCAGCCCCAGCATTTT
CDR3aa: CASSTSKPRNQPQHF

abundance: many
j_gene: TRBJ1-1
d_gene: -
v_gene: TRBV27
CDR3nt: TGTGCCAGCAGTTTAAGTCGACGGATGAACACTGAAGCTTTCTTT
CDR3aa: CASSLSRRMNTEAFF

abundance: -
j_gene: TRBJ2-7
d_gene: -
v_gene: TRBV5-5
CDR3nt: TGTGCCAGCAGCCCGAGACAGACGTACGAGCAGTACTTC
CDR3aa: CASSPRQTYEQYF

abundance: many
j_gene: TRBJ2-7
d_gene: -
v_gene: TRBV12-3/TRBV12-4
CDR3nt: TGTGCCAGCAGTTTCGCTCCCGGAAGCTCCTACGAGCAGTACTTC
CDR3aa: CASSFAPGSSYEQYF

abundance: -
j_gene: TRBJ2-1
d_gene: -
v_gene: TRBV7-3
CDR3nt: TGTGCCAGCAGCTTAAGGGACACCTACAATGAGCAGTTCTTC
CDR3aa: CASSLRDTYNEQFF

abundance: many
j_gene: TRBJ1-1
d_gene: TRBD1
v_gene: TRBV6-5
CDR3nt: TGTGCCAGCAGTAGGACAGGGGGTGGACAACAAGCTTTCTTT
CDR3aa: CASSRTGGGQQAFF

abundance: many
j_gene: TRBJ1-1
d_gene: -
v_gene: TRBV25-1
CDR3nt: TGTGCCAGCAGTATCTCACATTCAAAGGCTTTCTTT
CDR3aa: CASSISHSKAFF

abundance: many
j_gene: TRBJ2-5
d_gene: TRBD2
v_gene: TRBV7-2
CDR3nt: TGTGCCAGCAGCCGCCGACTAGCTGGGGACGGGGAGACCCAGTACTTC
CDR3aa: CASSRRLAGDGETQYF

abundance: many
j_gene: TRBJ1-1
d_gene: -
v_gene: TRBV6-1
CDR3nt: TGTGCCGCCGGGGGGGCGTACACTGAAGCTTTCTTT
CDR3aa: CAAGGAYTEAFF

abundance: many
j_gene: TRBJ1-6
d_gene: TRBD1
v_gene: TRBV20-1
CDR3nt: TGCAGTGCATACAGCCTACAGGGGAATTCACCCCTCCACTTT
CDR3aa: CSAYSLQGNSPLHF

abundance: many
j_gene: TRBJ1-1
d_gene: -
v_gene: TRBV2
CDR3nt: TGTGCCAGCAGCCCCAGGGATGGGAGCACTGAAGCTTTCTTT
CDR3aa: CASSPRDGSTEAFF

abundance: many
j_gene: TRBJ1-5
d_gene: -
v_gene: TRBV4-1
CDR3nt: TGCGCCAGCAGCGCGGATGGTGGTTATCAGCCCCAGCATTTT
CDR3aa: CASSADGGYQPQHF

abundance: many
j_gene: TRBJ1-6
d_gene: -
v_gene: TRBV11-1
CDR3nt: TGTGCCAGCAGCTCACAGGGTCGGACACCCCTCCACTTT
CDR3aa: CASSSQGRTPLHF

abundance: many
j_gene: TRBJ1-2
d_gene: -
v_gene: TRBV27
CDR3nt: TGTGCCAGCAGTGCGGGGGGAGGCGGCTACACCTTC
CDR3aa: CASSAGGGGYTF

abundance: many
j_gene: TRBJ1-5
d_gene: -
v_gene: TRBV27
CDR3nt: TGTGCCAGCAGTAGCCAGTTCAATCAGCCCCAGCATTTT
CDR3aa: CASSSQFNQPQHF

abundance: many
j_gene: TRBJ1-1
d_gene: -
v_gene: TRBV19
CDR3nt: TGTGCCAGTAGTAGCGAATGGGCTTTCTTT
CDR3aa: CASSSEWAFF

abundance: many
j_gene: TRBJ2-4
d_gene: -
v_gene: TRBV12-3/TRBV12-4
CDR3nt: TGTGCCAGCAGTTTAGAGACAGTACTAGCCAAAAACATTAAGTACTTC
CDR3aa: CASSLETVLAKNIKYF

abundance: many
j_gene: TRBJ1-2
d_gene: -
v_gene: TRBV27
CDR3nt: TGTGCCAGCAGTTTATCGGGGGCTTTTGGCTACACCTTC
CDR3aa: CASSLSGAFGYTF

abundance: many
j_gene: TRBJ1-2
d_gene: -
v_gene: TRBV12-3/TRBV12-4
CDR3nt: TGTGCCAGCAGTCCGACAGGTCCTAACTATGGCTACACCTTC
CDR3aa: CASSPTGPNYGYTF

abundance: -
j_gene: TRBJ1-2
d_gene: -
v_gene: TRBV7-2
CDR3nt: TGTGCCAGCAGCGCAATCCCCTTTTATGGCTACACCTTC
CDR3aa: CASSAIPFYGYTF

abundance: many
j_gene: TRBJ2-7
d_gene: -
v_gene: TRBV13
CDR3nt: TGTGCCAGCAGCCTTTTGGAAAACGAGCAGTACTTC
CDR3aa: CASSLLENEQYF

abundance: many
j_gene: TRBJ1-1
d_gene: -
v_gene: TRBV15
CDR3nt: TGTGCCACCAGCAGAGATAGGGGTCTGAACACTGAAGCTTTCTTT
CDR3aa: CATSRDRGLNTEAFF